A single sample gave rise to the 8 T cell receptor beta chains below, sequenced in a study of cytomegalovirus exposure and HLA in healthy donors. The PCR was carried out with 60 Vbeta primers and 13 Jbeta primers. Data came from immunoSEQ multiplex PCR; TCRdb stores just in-frame clones and leaves some out. The sample carries approximately 100,000 clones, 85% recorded once. Sequenced sample: PBMCs. Every receptor here comes from a man aged 35 to 55 in good health and CMV-seropositive.

The rearrangement uses TRBV6-1 and TRBJ1-1; 11 bases agree with TRBD1. V dropped 6 bases and J dropped 1; count of bases not matched to a gene: 4. Germline-derived CDR1 and CDR2 are MNHNS and SASEGT. The CDR3 runs 15 residues. The CDR3 spells CASSEDRGRNTEAFF. The CDR3 nucleotides read TGTGCCAGCAGCGAGGACAGGGGGCGGAACACTGAAGCTTTCTTT.

J is TRBJ2-7 and V is TRBV7-9; D unresolved. The V end lost 5 bases, the J end lost 6 bases, and 17 bases lay between the germline ends. The CDR3 sequence is 14 residues long. Germline CDR1 reads SEHNR; CDR2 reads FQNEAQ (reference sequence). The DNA for the CDR3 is TGTGCCAGCAGCCCCACCCCGGTCCGGTCCGAGCAGTACTTC. Translated, it gives CASSPTPVRSEQYF.

The chain uses TRBV6-6 and TRBJ2-3; D perhaps matches TRBD1 (5 bases). CDR1 and CDR2 from the germline V gene are MNHNY and SVGAGI (reference sequence). This CDR3 contains 15 residues. The V and J ends lost 2 bases and 1 base respectively, with 10 bases between them. The CDR3 sequence is CASSYQGGGTDTQYF. CDR3 coding DNA: TGTGCCAGCAGTTACCAGGGCGGAGGCACAGATACGCAGTATTTT.

The rearrangement uses TRBV18 and TRBJ2-7; D ambiguous. Between the trimmed V and J ends, which lost 0 bases and 0 bases, there was a span of 12 bases. The germline V gene encodes CDR1 KGHSH and CDR2 LQKENI. The CDR3 is 16 residues long. The CDR3 sequence is CASSPPGSLSSYEQYF. CDR3 in DNA: TGTGCCAGCTCACCACCGGGTAGCTTGAGCTCCTACGAGCAGTACTTC.

The V call is TRBV19, the J call TRBJ1-2; TRBD1 matches at 9 bases. The CDR3 length is 18 residues. V was pared by 1 base and J by 1 base, with 10 bases of the junction left unmatched. Germline values: CDR1 LNHDA, CDR2 SQIVND (reference sequence). The CDR3 protein is CASSIASIRQGVNYGYTF. The DNA for the CDR3 is TGTGCCAGTAGTATAGCCTCAATCCGACAGGGGGTTAACTATGGCTACACCTTC.

This clone has just a few counts. The chain carries TRBV5-1 and TRBJ1-1, with TRBD1 matching 12 bases. The trim removed 5 bases at V and 8 bases at J, leaving 10 bases unmatched. There are 15 residues in the CDR3. Looked up from germline, CDR1 is SGHRS and CDR2 is YFSETQ. The CDR3 loop is CASRPGTGGAEEAFF. The CDR3 nucleotides read TGCGCCAGCAGACCTGGGACAGGGGGCGCGGAAGAAGCTTTCTTT.

The V and J genes are TRBV11-2 and TRBJ2-1; D is possibly TRBD2 (6 bases). Germline lookup yields CDR1 SGHAT and CDR2 FQNNGV. The ends were cut back, 8 bases at V and 2 bases at J, with 16 bases in the middle. This CDR3 has 15 amino acids. CDR3 nucleotide sequence: TGTGCCAGCGGAAGGGCCCCGGGGGCCTACAATGAGCAGTTCTTC. Translated, it gives CASGRAPGAYNEQFF.

The chain carries TRBV7-3 and TRBJ2-3; no clear D. V lost 2 bases to trimming and J lost 5 bases, with 8 bases between them. The CDR3 is 13 residues long. Germline-derived CDR1 and CDR2 are SGHTA and FQGTGA. The CDR3 protein is CASSLAAKDTQYF. The CDR3 bases are TGTGCCAGCAGCTTAGCGGCAAAAGATACGCAGTATTTT.